This TCR beta chain was recorded in a study of CD8 T cells in ankylosing spondylitis. Findings of the study overall: Several highly homologous variants made up a TCR beta motif, and this motif appeared characteristic of ankylosing spondylitis blood. There were earlier reports of some motif variants in reactive arthritis synovial fluid and blood. Disease-linked clones reportedly showed significant enrichment in matched ankylosing spondylitis synovial fluid.

This clonotype was recorded a few times. Antigen: not known. The CDR3 has 14 amino acids. V was shortened by 6 bases and J by 4 bases, with 18 bases between the two germline ends. Germline loops: CDR1 SQVTM, CDR2 ANQGSEA. It was by quantitative 5'-RACE with molecular barcodes that TCR beta libraries were made. TCRdb re-called the 5' RACE reads through MiXCR, storing one row per CDR3 protein. The repertoire holds approximately 340,000 distinct CDR3 sequences, with around 15% as singletons. The sample consisted of blood, either unsorted or a sorted T cell fraction (not recorded which). The receptor was isolated from a male donor with ankylosing spondylitis or in good health (not recorded which). The chain has TRBV29-1 and TRBJ1-2, with a possible D match to TRBD1 (5 bases). For the CDR3, the DNA is TGCAGCGTATCGGATGGGGCCTCTCTCTATGGCTACACCTTC. This sequence encodes CSVSDGASLYGYTF.